This is a list of T cell receptor beta chains from one sample in a study of blood T cell repertoires in COVID-19. Measured with immunoSEQ multiplex PCR; TCRdb has only the in-frame clones, and not every one. Found here are roughly 400,000 clones, 87% of them singletons; the top ten hold about 2.1%. Sequencing was carried out using peripheral blood. The receptors come from an older woman with COVID-19, enrolled during active disease. The conserved cysteine and the conserved F or W are not part of the CDR3 here. Clone size is stated in some rows and not others, as once, few, many or a class when expanded.

TRBJ1-5,TRBV30,-,AWSFGGNQPQH
TRBJ2-5,TRBV18,few,ASSSDRQETQY
TRBJ1-2,TRBV20-1,-,SASRDRGSVGYT
TRBJ1-1,TRBV10-3,once,AISDMRQGRGAF
TRBJ1-4,TRBV6-5,-,ASRGTGREKLF
TRBJ1-5,TRBV12-5,-,ASGLVRGQGAYQPQH
TRBJ1-1,TRBV19,-,ASSSYPGQMNTEAF
TRBJ2-1,TRBV19,-,ASSTIAGGNNEQF
TRBJ2-1,TRBV24-1,few,ATSPAGSYNEQF
TRBJ1-1,TRBV21-1,-,ASSSPGTLEAF
TRBJ2-7,TRBV18,-,ASSPPGHTHYEQY
TRBJ2-5,TRBV6-1,-,ASSEVSRAVETQY
TRBJ1-3,TRBV4-2,-,ASSQGSLGVYSTSGNTIY
TRBJ2-3,TRBV15,-,ATSRAGGPADTQY
TRBJ2-1,TRBV5-5,-,ASSWAPGTSGHNEQF
TRBJ1-3,TRBV3-1/TRBV3-2,once,ASSHRGAGGNTIY
TRBJ1-1,TRBV19,-,ASRTGQLNTEAF
TRBJ2-7,TRBV6-1,-,ASSEARGYEQY
TRBJ1-2,TRBV6-6,-,ASSLLDRNYGYT
TRBJ2-2,TRBV19,-,ASSPPGQGAAGELF
TRBJ1-1,TRBV30,-,AWSAGRRGTEAF
TRBJ1-1,TRBV19,-,ASRNTGYTEAF
TRBJ2-3,TRBV5-1,-,ASSSDRGRGDTQY
TRBJ1-2,TRBV2,-,ASSEQGQGYGYT
TRBJ2-3,TRBV5-1,-,ASSPLASTDTQY
TRBJ1-2,TRBV9,-,ASSWGVGPNYGYT
TRBJ2-4,TRBV4-2,-,ASSQFSGGPNIQY
TRBJ1-1,TRBV7-3,few,ASSLSRNTEAF
TRBJ1-1,TRBV20-1,-,SASGASRGTEAF